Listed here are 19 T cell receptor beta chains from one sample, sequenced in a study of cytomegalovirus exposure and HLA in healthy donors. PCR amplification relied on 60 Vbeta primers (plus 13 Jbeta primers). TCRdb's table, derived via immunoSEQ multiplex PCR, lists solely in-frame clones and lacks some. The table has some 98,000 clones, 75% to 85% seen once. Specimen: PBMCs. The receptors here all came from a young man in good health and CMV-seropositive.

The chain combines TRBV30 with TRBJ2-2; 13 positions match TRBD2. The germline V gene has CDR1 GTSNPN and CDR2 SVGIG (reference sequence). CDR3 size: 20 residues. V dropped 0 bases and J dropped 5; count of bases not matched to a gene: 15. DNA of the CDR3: TGTGCCTGGAGTGTGTTGGGACAACTAGCGGGGGGGCCAACGACCGGGGAGCTGTTTTTT. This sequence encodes CAWSVLGQLAGGPTTGELFF.

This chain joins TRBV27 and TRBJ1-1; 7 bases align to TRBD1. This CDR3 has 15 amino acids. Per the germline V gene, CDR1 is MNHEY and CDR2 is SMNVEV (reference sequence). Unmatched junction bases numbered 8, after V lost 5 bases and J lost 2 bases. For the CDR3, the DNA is TGTGCCAGCAGTACTACGCGGACAGGAAACACTGAAGCTTTCTTT. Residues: CASSTTRTGNTEAFF.

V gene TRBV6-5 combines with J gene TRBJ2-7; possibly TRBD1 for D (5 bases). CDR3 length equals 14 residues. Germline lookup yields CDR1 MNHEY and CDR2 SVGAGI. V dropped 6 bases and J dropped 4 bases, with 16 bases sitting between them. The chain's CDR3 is CASRREAGKYEQYF. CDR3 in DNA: TGTGCCAGCAGGCGTGAGGCAGGGAAATACGAGCAGTACTTC.

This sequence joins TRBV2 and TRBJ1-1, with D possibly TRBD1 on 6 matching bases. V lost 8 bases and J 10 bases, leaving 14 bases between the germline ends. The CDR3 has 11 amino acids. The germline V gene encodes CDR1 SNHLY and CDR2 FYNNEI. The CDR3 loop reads CASGAGTRAFF. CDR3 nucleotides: TGTGCCAGCGGAGCCGGGACAAGAGCTTTCTTT.

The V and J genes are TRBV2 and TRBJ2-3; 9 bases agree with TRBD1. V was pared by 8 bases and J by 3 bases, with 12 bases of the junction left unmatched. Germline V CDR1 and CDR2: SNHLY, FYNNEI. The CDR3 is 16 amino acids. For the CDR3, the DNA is TGTGCCAGCTCTAAGATCCCCGGGACAGGGACAGATACGCAGTATTTT. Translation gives CASSKIPGTGTDTQYF.

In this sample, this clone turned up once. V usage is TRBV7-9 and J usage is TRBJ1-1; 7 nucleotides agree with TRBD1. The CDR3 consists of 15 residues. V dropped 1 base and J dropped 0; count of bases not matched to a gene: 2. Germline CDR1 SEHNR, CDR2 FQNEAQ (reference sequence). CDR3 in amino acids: CASSLEGALNTEAFF. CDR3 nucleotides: TGTGCCAGCAGCTTAGAGGGGGCCCTGAACACTGAAGCTTTCTTT.

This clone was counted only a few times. The chain's CDR3 is CASSVTSKNTGELFF. The CDR3 DNA reads as TGCGCCAGCAGCGTGACTAGCAAGAACACCGGGGAGCTGTTTTTT. The gene calls are TRBV5-1 and TRBJ2-2; 7 bases match TRBD2. V lost 4 bases and J lost 1; bases outside the gene matches: 4. The germline V gene has CDR1 SGHRS and CDR2 YFSETQ. The CDR3 is 15 residues long. Filled out from reference TRBV5-1 and TRBJ2-2, the complete variable domain reads KAGVTQTPRYLIKTRGQQVTLSCSPISGHRSVSWYQQTPGQGLQFLFEYFSETQRNKGNFPGRFSGRQFSNSRSEMNVSTLELGDSALYLCASSVTSKNTGELFFGEGSRLTVL.

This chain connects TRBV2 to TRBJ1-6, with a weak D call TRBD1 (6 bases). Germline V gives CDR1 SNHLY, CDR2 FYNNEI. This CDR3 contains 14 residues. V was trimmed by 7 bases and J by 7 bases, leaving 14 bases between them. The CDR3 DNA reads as TGTGCCAGCACCCAGGACAGCGAAAATTCACCCCTCCACTTT. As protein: CASTQDSENSPLHF. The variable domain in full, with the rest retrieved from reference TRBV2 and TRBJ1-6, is EPEVTQTPSHQVTQMGQEVILRCVPISNHLYFYWYRQILGQKVEFLVSFYNNEISEKSEIFDDQFSVERPDGSNFTLKIRSTKLEDSAMYFCASTQDSENSPLHFGNGTRLTVT.

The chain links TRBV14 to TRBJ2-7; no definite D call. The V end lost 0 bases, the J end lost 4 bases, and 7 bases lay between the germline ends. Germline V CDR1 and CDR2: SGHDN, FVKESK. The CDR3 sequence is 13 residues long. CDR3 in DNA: TGTGCCAGCAGCCAAGAATCCGGTTACGAGCAGTACTTC. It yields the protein CASSQESGYEQYF.

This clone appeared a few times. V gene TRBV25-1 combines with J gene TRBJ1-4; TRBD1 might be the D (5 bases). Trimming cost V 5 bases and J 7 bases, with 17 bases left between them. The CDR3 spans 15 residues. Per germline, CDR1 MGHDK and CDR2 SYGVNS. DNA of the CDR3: TGTGCCAGCAGTTCGCCCGGGACTACCGTTGAAAAACTGTTTTTT. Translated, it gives CASSSPGTTVEKLFF.

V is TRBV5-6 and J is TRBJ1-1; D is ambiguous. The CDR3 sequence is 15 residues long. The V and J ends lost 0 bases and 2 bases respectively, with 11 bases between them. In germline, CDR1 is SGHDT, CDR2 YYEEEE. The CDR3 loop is CASSLETAFNTEAFF. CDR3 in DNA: TGTGCCAGCAGCTTGGAGACTGCCTTCAACACTGAAGCTTTCTTT.

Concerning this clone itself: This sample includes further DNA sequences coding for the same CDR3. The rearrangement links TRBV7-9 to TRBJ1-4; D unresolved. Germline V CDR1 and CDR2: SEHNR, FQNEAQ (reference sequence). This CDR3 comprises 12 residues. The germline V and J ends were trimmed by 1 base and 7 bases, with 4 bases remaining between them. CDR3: CASSLELEKLFF. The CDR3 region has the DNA TGTGCCAGCAGCTTAGAGCTTGAAAAACTGTTTTTT.

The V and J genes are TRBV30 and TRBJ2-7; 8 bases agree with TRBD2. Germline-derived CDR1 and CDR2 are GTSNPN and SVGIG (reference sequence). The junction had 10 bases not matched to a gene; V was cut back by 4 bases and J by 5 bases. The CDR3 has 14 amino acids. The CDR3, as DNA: TGTGCCTGGAAGCGTATCGAGCGGGGGCACGAGCAGTACTTC. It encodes CAWKRIERGHEQYF.

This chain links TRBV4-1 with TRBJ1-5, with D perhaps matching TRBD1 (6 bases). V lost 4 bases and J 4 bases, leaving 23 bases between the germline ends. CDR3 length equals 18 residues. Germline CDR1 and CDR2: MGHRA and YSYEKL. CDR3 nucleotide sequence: TGCGCCAGCAGCCTCAACCCCGGGAAACAGGGAATAAATCAGCCCCAGCATTTT. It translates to CASSLNPGKQGINQPQHF.

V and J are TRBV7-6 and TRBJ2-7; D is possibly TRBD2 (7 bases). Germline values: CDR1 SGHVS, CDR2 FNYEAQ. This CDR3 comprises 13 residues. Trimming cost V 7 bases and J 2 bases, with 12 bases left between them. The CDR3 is CASTRGGPYEQYF. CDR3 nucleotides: TGTGCCAGCACTCGCGGGGGCCCCTACGAGCAGTACTTC.

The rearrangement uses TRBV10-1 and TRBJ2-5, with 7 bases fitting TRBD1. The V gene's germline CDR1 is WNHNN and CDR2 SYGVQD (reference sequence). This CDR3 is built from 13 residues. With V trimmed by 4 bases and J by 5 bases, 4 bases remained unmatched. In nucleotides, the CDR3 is TGCGCCAGCAGTGTACAGGGGAAGGAGACCCAGTACTTC. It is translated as CASSVQGKETQYF.

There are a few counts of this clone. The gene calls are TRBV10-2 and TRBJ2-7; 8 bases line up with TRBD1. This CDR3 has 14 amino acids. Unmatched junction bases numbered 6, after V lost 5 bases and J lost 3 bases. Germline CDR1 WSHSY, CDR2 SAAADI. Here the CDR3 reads CASSLTGVSYEQYF. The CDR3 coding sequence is TGCGCCAGCAGTTTGACAGGGGTTAGCTACGAGCAGTACTTC.

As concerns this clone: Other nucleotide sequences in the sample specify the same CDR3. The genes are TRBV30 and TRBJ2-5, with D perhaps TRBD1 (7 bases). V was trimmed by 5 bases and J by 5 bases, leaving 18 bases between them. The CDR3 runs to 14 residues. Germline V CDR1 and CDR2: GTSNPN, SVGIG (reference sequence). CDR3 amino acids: CAWAQGGMQETQYF. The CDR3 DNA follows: TGTGCCTGGGCCCAGGGGGGTATGCAGGAGACCCAGTACTTC.

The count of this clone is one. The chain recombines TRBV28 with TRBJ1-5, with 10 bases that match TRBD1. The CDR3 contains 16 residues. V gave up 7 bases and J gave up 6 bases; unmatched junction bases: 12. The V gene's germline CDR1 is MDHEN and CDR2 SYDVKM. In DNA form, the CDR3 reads TGTGCCAGCATTAGACCCGGGACAGGGGTGGTTCAGCCCCAGCATTTT. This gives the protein CASIRPGTGVVQPQHF. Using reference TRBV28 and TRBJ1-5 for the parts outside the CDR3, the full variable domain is DVKVTQSSRYLVKRTGEKVFLECVQDMDHENMFWYRQDPGLGLRLIYFSYDVKMKEKGDIPEGYSVSREKKERFSLILESASTNQTSMYLCASIRPGTGVVQPQHFGDGTRLSIL.